These 18 T cell receptor beta chains came from one sample sequenced in a study of T cell repertoires in cytomegalovirus infection. Each CDR3 protein gets one entry after TCRdb re-called the reads with MiXCR. The table has about 740,000 distinct CDR3 sequences, 35% to 40% seen once. The sample consisted of PBMCs. The receptors originated from a human donor in good health (CMV status not recorded). Some clones in this sample may be carry-over from other donors' samples.

The V and J genes are TRBV29-1 and TRBJ2-1; no firm D call. V was cut by 8 bases and J by 0 bases, with 17 bases left in between. This CDR3 contains 15 residues. Per germline, CDR1 SQVTM and CDR2 ANQGSEA. CDR3 coding DNA: TGCAGCCTAGGAACAGTCGAAAACTCCTACAATGAGCAGTTCTTC. Translation gives CSLGTVENSYNEQFF.

This clonotype was observed a few times. V gene TRBV7-9 combines with J gene TRBJ2-7; 7 bases line up with TRBD1. J gave up 0 bases and V 6 bases, and 2 bases lay outside the gene matches. Germline V CDR1 and CDR2: SEHNR, FQNEAQ (reference sequence). This CDR3 is 13 amino acids long. CDR3 DNA sequence: TGTGCCAGCAGTGGGACAGTCTCCTACGAGCAGTACTTC. This codes for CASSGTVSYEQYF.

Only a few counts were recorded for this clonotype. This chain uses TRBV29-1 with TRBJ1-4; TRBD1 agrees at 9 bases. The CDR3 runs to 14 residues. Germline V lookup: CDR1 SQVTM, CDR2 ANQGSEA. Germline trimming cut 7 bases from V and 4 bases from J; bases unmatched to any gene: 7. DNA for the CDR3: TGCAGCGCAGTAACAGGGGGCGGTAATGAAAAACTGTTTTTT. As protein: CSAVTGGGNEKLFF.

In this sample, this clonotype turned up many times. The chain is built from TRBV7-2 and TRBJ1-2; 7 bases map to TRBD1. This CDR3 region has 14 residues. The trim removed 4 bases at V and 4 bases at J, leaving 6 bases unmatched. The germline V gene has CDR1 SGHTA and CDR2 FQGNSA. The CDR3 is CASSSGGSAYGYTF. In DNA, the CDR3 is TGTGCCAGCAGCTCAGGGGGGAGCGCCTATGGCTACACCTTC.

The chain is built from TRBV7-2 and TRBJ1-4; D is undetermined. The CDR3 spans 15 residues. Trimming shortened V by 7 bases and J by 8 bases, and 20 bases separated the two germline ends. The germline gives CDR1 SGHTA, CDR2 FQGNSA. CDR3 in DNA: TGTGCCAGCATCCCCTCCTTGGGTGGAGGCGAAAAACTGTTTTTT. Amino acid sequence: CASIPSLGGGEKLFF. Full variable domain (rest looked up from reference TRBV7-2 and TRBJ1-4): GAGVSQSPSNKVTEKGKDVELRCDPISGHTALYWYRQSLGQGLEFLIYFQGNSAPDKSGLPSDRFSAERTGGSVSTLTIQRTQQEDSAVYLCASIPSLGGGEKLFFGSGTQLSVL.

Concerning this clonotype itself: Since no conserved phenylalanine or tryptophan closes the CDR3, a read error is the likely cause. The genes are TRBV7-6 and TRBJ2-7, with a possible D match to TRBD1 (6 bases). Germline-derived CDR1 and CDR2 are SGHVS and FNYEAQ. This CDR3 is built from 15 residues. The V end was cut by 4 bases, the J end by 6 bases, with 19 bases between. The CDR3 coding sequence is TGTGCCAGCAGCTCCTCTCCGGACAGAGGTAGCGAGCAGTACCTC. It encodes CASSSSPDRGSEQYL.

Comment on this clonotype: It may be a read error: a sequence one base away is much more abundant. The chain employs TRBV7-2 and TRBJ2-7, with 11 bases identical to TRBD2. The CDR3 contains 14 residues. Germline V gene lookup returns CDR1 SGHTA and CDR2 FQGNSA. The CDR3 DNA reads TGTGCCCGCAGCTCGGGACTAGCGGCTTACGAGCAGTACTTC. It is translated as CARSSGLAAYEQYF. The full variable domain, its missing parts supplied by reference TRBV7-2 and TRBJ2-7, is GAGVSQSPSNKVTEKGKDVELRCDPISGHTALYWYRQSLGQGLEFLIYFQGNSAPDKSGLPSDRFSAERTGGSVSTLTIQRTQQEDSAVYLCARSSGLAAYEQYFGPGTRLTVT.

The chain links TRBV6-2 or TRBV6-3 to TRBJ2-7; 9 bases match TRBD2. CDR3 length: 19 amino acids. The V gene end was trimmed by 0 bases and the J gene end by 0 bases; junction bases not matched to a gene: 12. Germline V gene data show CDR1 as MNHEY and CDR2 as SVGEGT. The CDR3 nucleotides are TGTGCCAGCAGTTACTCGACTGGCGGGAGGGCCACTAACTCCTACGAGCAGTACTTC. Protein sequence: CASSYSTGGRATNSYEQYF.

The genes are TRBV3-1 and TRBJ1-1; D remains unclear. The CDR3 runs to 16 residues. Germline CDR1 reads LGHDT; CDR2 reads YNNKEL (reference sequence). The V and J ends lost 0 bases and 2 bases respectively, with 13 bases between them. As DNA, the CDR3 is TGTGCCAGCAGCCAAGAAGGAACCAGGCCAAACACTGAAGCTTTCTTT. Encoded protein: CASSQEGTRPNTEAFF.

This chain joins TRBV6-6 and TRBJ1-1; 8 bases map to TRBD1. Germline values: CDR1 MNHNY, CDR2 SVGAGI (reference sequence). The CDR3 length is 15 residues. J lost 6 bases, V lost 2 bases, and 8 bases had no gene match. The CDR3 sequence: CASSYGTGEGPEAFF. In nucleotides, the CDR3 is TGTGCCAGCAGTTACGGGACAGGAGAGGGCCCTGAAGCTTTCTTT.

This clonotype was found once. The chain carries TRBV2 and TRBJ2-3; D perhaps matches TRBD2 (7 bases). The germline V gene encodes CDR1 SNHLY and CDR2 FYNNEI. Trimming pared 7 bases from V and 2 bases from J, leaving 16 bases between. CDR3 size: 15 residues. The CDR3 sequence: CASNRGGSNTDTQYF. DNA of the CDR3: TGTGCCAGCAATCGCGGGGGCTCGAACACAGATACGCAGTATTTT. Full variable domain (rest looked up from reference TRBV2 and TRBJ2-3): EPEVTQTPSHQVTQMGQEVILRCVPISNHLYFYWYRQILGQKVEFLVSFYNNEISEKSEIFDDQFSVERPDGSNFTLKIRSTKLEDSAMYFCASNRGGSNTDTQYFGPGTRLTVL.

This chain links TRBV6-1 with TRBJ1-5; D gene uncertain. Germline lookup yields CDR1 MNHNS and CDR2 SASEGT. The CDR3 covers 12 residues. Between the trimmed V and J ends, which lost 8 bases and 8 bases, there was a span of 13 bases. For the CDR3, the DNA is TGTGCCAGCCGGACGAGTGGGGAGCCCCAGCATTTT. This gives the protein CASRTSGEPQHF.

This clonotype was detected a few times. This sequence joins TRBV12-3 or TRBV12-4 and TRBJ1-2; D not certain. Trimming took 0 bases from V and 5 from J, leaving 4 bases between them. This CDR3 has 12 residues. The CDR3 sequence: CASSLALYGYTF. In DNA, the CDR3 is TGTGCCAGCAGTTTAGCCCTATATGGCTACACCTTC.

The V and J genes are TRBV5-1 and TRBJ2-7; tentative D call: TRBD1 (6 bases). Trimming cost V 6 bases and J 0 bases, with 16 bases left between them. Germline CDR1 reads SGHRS; CDR2 reads YFSETQ. This CDR3 region has 15 residues. Here the CDR3 DNA reads TGCGCCAGCACCCGAGGGGACACCAGCTCCTACGAGCAGTACTTC. It specifies CASTRGDTSSYEQYF. The variable domain in full, with the rest retrieved from reference TRBV5-1 and TRBJ2-7, is KAGVTQTPRYLIKTRGQQVTLSCSPISGHRSVSWYQQTPGQGLQFLFEYFSETQRNKGNFPGRFSGRQFSNSRSEMNVSTLELGDSALYLCASTRGDTSSYEQYFGPGTRLTVT.

The chain combines TRBV20-1 with TRBJ1-4; D perhaps matches TRBD1 (5 bases). CDR1 and CDR2 from the germline V gene are DFQATT and SNEGSKA (reference sequence). This CDR3 has 12 amino acids. Trimming stripped 7 bases from V and 2 bases from J, with 8 bases between. The CDR3 here is CSVDSTNEKLFF. The CDR3 nucleotides are TGCAGTGTAGACAGTACTAATGAAAAACTGTTTTTT.

V gene TRBV2 combines with J gene TRBJ1-6; 9 positions agree with TRBD1. The V and J ends lost 11 bases and 10 bases, in that order; junction bases with no gene match: 12. This CDR3 is 14 amino acids long. Germline-derived CDR1 and CDR2 are SNHLY and FYNNEI. The CDR3 DNA follows: TGTGCCGGCGACCTGACAGGGGGGTTCTCACCCCTCCACTTT. Translated, it gives CAGDLTGGFSPLHF.

The chain couples TRBV6-5 to TRBJ2-7; D gene unclear. The CDR3 length is 16 residues. The V gene lost 0 bases and the J gene lost 3 bases, with 15 bases spanning the gap. In germline, CDR1 is MNHEY, CDR2 SVGAGI. The CDR3: CASSYSAGQTVYEQYF. The CDR3 nucleotides read TGTGCCAGCAGTTACTCGGCTGGGCAGACGGTCTACGAGCAGTACTTC.

The rearrangement joins TRBV30 to TRBJ1-2; D perhaps matches TRBD1 (6 bases). V was cut by 2 bases and J by 8 bases, with 12 bases left in between. The CDR3 loop spans 12 amino acids. Germline V gene sequence: CDR1 GTSNPN, CDR2 SVGIG (reference sequence). The CDR3 reads CAWSPRGSGYTF. In nucleotides, the CDR3 is TGTGCCTGGAGTCCCAGGGGATCAGGCTACACCTTC.